The 30 T cell receptor beta chains in this list originate from one sample, sequenced in a study of beta chain features in type 1 diabetes. The study, taken as a whole, reports: Shortening of TCRB CDR3s, moderate but significant, appeared in all four CD4+ subsets of Type 1 diabetes patients.

cDNA synthesis used the whole RNA isolate, giving expressed TCRB sequences. Assay: immunoSEQ multiplex PCR; the TCRdb copy retains only in-frame clones and omits some. Of about 240,000 clones detected, around 14% appear once; the ten largest clones hold about 0.02%. These receptors lack a known antigen. The specimen sequenced was naive CD4+ T cells from blood. These receptor sequences come from a man aged 30 to 45 with type 1 diabetes.

This clone was counted only a few times. The chain carries TRBV29-1 and TRBJ2-1, with 8 positions matching TRBD1. The CDR3 spans 12 residues. Unmatched junction bases numbered 3, after V lost 6 bases and J lost 5 bases. Germline CDR1 and CDR2: SQVTM and ANQGSEA. CDR3 DNA: TGCAGCGTCCGGACAGGGAACAATGAGCAGTTCTTC. Translated, it gives CSVRTGNNEQFF.

The chain links TRBV7-9 to TRBJ2-6; 7 nucleotides align to TRBD1. V dropped 11 bases and J dropped 0; count of bases not matched to a gene: 10. Germline values: CDR1 SEHNR, CDR2 FQNEAQ (reference sequence). This CDR3 spans 16 amino acids. The CDR3 sequence: CAHPGQNYSGANVLTF. CDR3 sequence (DNA): TGTGCCCACCCGGGACAGAACTACTCTGGGGCCAACGTCCTGACTTTC.

The chain recombines TRBV18 with TRBJ2-7, with 7 nucleotides matching TRBD2. V dropped 2 bases and J dropped 6; count of bases not matched to a gene: 4. CDR1 and CDR2 (germline): KGHSH, LQKENI. CDR3 size: 13 residues. In nucleotides, the CDR3 is TGTGCCAGCTCACCAGTGGGGGAGGGCGAGCAGTACTTC. Amino acid sequence: CASSPVGEGEQYF. The complete variable domain, with remaining parts taken from reference TRBV18 and TRBJ2-7, reads NAGVMQNPRHLVRRRGQEARLRCSPMKGHSHVYWYRQLPEEGLKFMVYLQKENIIDESGMPKERFSAEFPKEGPSILRIQQVVRGDSAAYFCASSPVGEGEQYFGPGTRLTVT.

The chain couples TRBV9 to TRBJ1-1; D remains ambiguous. V lost 5 bases to trimming and J lost 8 bases, with 10 bases between them. Looked up from germline, CDR1 is SGDLS and CDR2 is YYNGEE. The CDR3 sequence is 11 residues long. CDR3 DNA: TGTGCCAGCAGTCTTTCCTCGGAAGCTTTCTTT. This encodes CASSLSSEAFF.

The chain's CDR3 is CASRTGMDTEAFF. DNA for the CDR3: TGCGCCAGCAGAACAGGGATGGACACTGAAGCTTTCTTT. The V call is TRBV5-1, the J call TRBJ1-1, with a tentative D call TRBD1 (6 bases). This CDR3 spans 13 amino acids. Looked up from germline, CDR1 is SGHRS and CDR2 is YFSETQ. The V end lost 5 bases, the J end lost 3 bases, and 11 bases lay between the germline ends.

V is TRBV19 and J is TRBJ2-5, with 7 bases identical to TRBD1. In germline, CDR1 is LNHDA, CDR2 SQIVND (reference sequence). CDR3 length: 13 residues. The junction had 9 bases not matched to a gene; V was cut back by 5 bases and J by 9 bases. The CDR3 here is CASSSTGVRPQYF. The CDR3 coding sequence is TGTGCCAGTAGTTCCACAGGGGTTAGGCCCCAGTACTTC.

The genes are TRBV9 and TRBJ1-5; 9 nucleotides align to TRBD1. CDR3 length: 15 residues. V lost 4 bases to trimming and J lost 9 bases; unmatched junction nucleotides: 11. From germline, CDR1 is SGDLS and CDR2 YYNGEE. CDR3 protein: CASSPNPTGGGPQHF. The CDR3 DNA sequence: TGTGCCAGCAGCCCCAATCCTACAGGGGGCGGGCCCCAGCATTTT.

The chain carries TRBV9 and TRBJ2-3, with TRBD2 matching 13 bases. Germline assignment: CDR1 SGDLS and CDR2 YYNGEE. This CDR3 is 18 amino acids long. The J segment lost 5 bases and the V segment lost 4 bases, leaving 13 bases of the junction unmatched. The CDR3 DNA sequence: TGTGCCAGCAGCCCCCCTCCGCGGACTAGCGGGAGCGAAGATACGCAGTATTTT. Its protein product is CASSPPPRTSGSEDTQYF.

In this sample, this clone turned up a few times. This rearrangement joins TRBV2 to TRBJ1-1; perhaps TRBD1 as D (6 bases). Germline V lookup: CDR1 SNHLY, CDR2 FYNNEI. V was clipped by 5 bases and J by 6 bases, with 7 bases between them. This CDR3 region has 11 residues. The CDR3 coding sequence is TGTGCCAGCAGTCAGGGGCCTGAAGCTTTCTTT. Translation: CASSQGPEAFF.

This chain connects TRBV7-9 to TRBJ1-1; D may be TRBD1 (6 bases). Between the trimmed V and J ends, which lost 3 bases and 11 bases, there was a span of 25 bases. This CDR3 is 16 amino acids long. The germline V gene has CDR1 SEHNR and CDR2 FQNEAQ (reference sequence). Here the CDR3 reads CASSFVYSGTPRDAFF. In DNA form, the CDR3 reads TGTGCCAGCAGCTTTGTCTACTCCGGGACACCCAGGGATGCTTTCTTT.

The V gene is TRBV6-5, the J gene TRBJ1-5, with 7 bases fitting TRBD1. The CDR3 length is 14 residues. The germline V gene has CDR1 MNHEY and CDR2 SVGAGI. Trimming cost V 6 bases and J 4 bases; bases outside gene matches: 6. The CDR3 DNA is TGTGCCAGCAGCAGGGACAGCCGTAATCAGCCCCAGCATTTT. Its translation is CASSRDSRNQPQHF.

This clone was found a few times. The CDR3 here is CASSLWAGLAWGNTGELFF. In nucleotides, the CDR3 is TGTGCCAGCAGCTTATGGGCTGGTCTAGCCTGGGGGAACACCGGGGAGCTGTTTTTT. The genes are TRBV5-6 and TRBJ2-2, with D perhaps TRBD2 (5 bases). Trimming cost V 2 bases and J 1 base, with 21 bases left between them. The CDR3 is made up of 19 amino acids. Germline values: CDR1 SGHDT, CDR2 YYEEEE.

This clone was seen only a few times. The V and J genes are TRBV5-1 and TRBJ2-4; unclear D gene. The CDR3 is 12 amino acids. V dropped 6 bases and J dropped 0 bases, with 4 bases sitting between them. Germline V lookup: CDR1 SGHRS, CDR2 YFSETQ. The CDR3 loop is CASIGAKNIQYF. The CDR3 DNA reads TGCGCCAGCATCGGAGCCAAAAACATTCAGTACTTC.

This clone was counted between two and nine times. This chain joins TRBV10-3 and TRBJ2-7, with D possibly being TRBD1 (6 bases). Germline V gene data show CDR1 as ENHRY and CDR2 as SYGVKD. The CDR3 has 13 amino acids. V lost 4 bases and J lost 5, with 12 bases in between. In DNA form, the CDR3 reads TGTGCCATCAGTGCAGGGGTTCTCGACGAGCAGTACTTC. This encodes CAISAGVLDEQYF.

This clone was seen more than once but under ten times. This chain links TRBV2 with TRBJ2-1; 8 bases fit TRBD2. The junction had 7 bases not matched to a gene; V was cut back by 6 bases and J by 9 bases. Germline-derived CDR1 and CDR2 are SNHLY and FYNNEI. The CDR3 extends over 13 amino acids. Here the CDR3 reads CASSGQLAAEQFF. The CDR3 DNA reads as TGTGCCAGCAGCGGACAACTAGCGGCTGAGCAGTTCTTC.

This clone was detected a few times. The chain has TRBV7-9 and TRBJ2-2, with a tentative D call TRBD1 (6 bases). Germline CDR1 is SEHNR and CDR2 is FQNEAQ (reference sequence). The CDR3 contains 12 residues. V lost 11 bases, J lost 6 bases, and 13 bases lay in between. Here the CDR3 reads CAGDRRAGELFF. CDR3 sequence (DNA): TGTGCCGGAGACAGGAGAGCCGGGGAGCTGTTTTTT.

The rearrangement uses TRBV5-1 and TRBJ2-5; possibly TRBD1 for D (6 bases). Trimming took 4 bases from V and 5 from J, leaving 12 bases between them. Looked up from germline, CDR1 is SGHRS and CDR2 is YFSETQ. The CDR3 is 13 amino acids. CDR3 sequence reads: CASSEQGPETQYF. The CDR3 DNA is TGCGCCAGCAGCGAACAGGGTCCCGAGACCCAGTACTTC.

The CDR3: CSVQRTANTGELFF. The CDR3 DNA reads TGCAGCGTTCAAAGGACAGCGAACACCGGGGAGCTGTTTTTT. This sequence joins TRBV29-1 and TRBJ2-2; D might be TRBD1 (6 bases). Deletions cut 5 bases from V and 0 bases from J, with 10 bases between. The CDR3 contains 14 residues. The V gene's germline CDR1 is SQVTM and CDR2 ANQGSEA.

This clone was picked up a small number of times. The rearrangement joins TRBV5-1 to TRBJ2-1; 12 bases agree with TRBD2. V gave up 3 bases and J gave up 3 bases; unmatched junction bases: 7. Germline loops: CDR1 SGHRS, CDR2 YFSETQ. This CDR3 spans 17 amino acids. CDR3 region: CASSYGLAGSGYNEQFF. The CDR3 DNA sequence: TGCGCCAGCAGCTACGGACTAGCGGGAAGTGGCTACAATGAGCAGTTCTTC.

This clone was seen once. V usage is TRBV18 and J usage is TRBJ2-5, with a weak D call TRBD2 (6 bases). CDR3 length: 15 residues. In germline, CDR1 is KGHSH, CDR2 LQKENI. The ends were cut back, 1 base at V and 1 base at J, with 10 bases in the middle. CDR3 residues: CASSPQEGPQETQYF. For the CDR3, the DNA is TGTGCCAGCTCACCACAGGAGGGGCCCCAAGAGACCCAGTACTTC.

This clone came up a few times. This chain uses TRBV29-1 with TRBJ2-1; D possibly corresponds to TRBD2 (5 bases). Trimming shortened V by 6 bases and J by 0 bases, and 12 bases separated the two germline ends. The length of the CDR3 is 14 residues. Germline V lookup: CDR1 SQVTM, CDR2 ANQGSEA. The CDR3 region has the DNA TGCAGCGTCGTTGCGGGTGGCTCCTACAATGAGCAGTTCTTC. Residues: CSVVAGGSYNEQFF.

V is TRBV15 and J is TRBJ2-3, with 8 bases lining up with TRBD2. This CDR3 is 15 amino acids long. Trimming took 8 bases from V and 8 from J; bases not matched to a gene: 15. Germline V lookup: CDR1 LNHNV, CDR2 YYDKDF (reference sequence). The DNA for the CDR3 is TGTGCCACCGCCCGGGGGGGGCAGGGGCAGGGTACGCAGTATTTT. Protein: CATARGGQGQGTQYF.

Only a few counts were recorded for this clone. This chain connects TRBV9 to TRBJ2-7; TRBD1 might be the D (6 bases). Trimming left V 0 bases short and J 2 bases short, with 15 bases between. Germline loops: CDR1 SGDLS, CDR2 YYNGEE. CDR3 size: 16 residues. The CDR3 nucleotides read TGTGCCAGCAGCGTAGGGGGGCAGGGCTTAACCTACGAGCAGTACTTC. Translating it yields CASSVGGQGLTYEQYF.

The V gene is TRBV5-1, the J gene TRBJ2-3, with 9 bases fitting TRBD2. Germline values: CDR1 SGHRS, CDR2 YFSETQ. V shed 0 bases, J shed 0 bases, and the junction held 5 bases outside the gene matches. The CDR3 has 17 residues. CDR3: CASSLVPSGISTDTQYF. CDR3 coding DNA: TGCGCCAGCAGCTTGGTCCCTAGCGGGATAAGCACAGATACGCAGTATTTT.

This clone was counted only a few times. The gene calls are TRBV14 and TRBJ2-7, with TRBD1 matching 9 bases. The CDR3 runs to 13 residues. Per the germline V gene, CDR1 is SGHDN and CDR2 is FVKESK. V was pared by 8 bases and J by 6 bases, with 8 bases of the junction left unmatched. CDR3 bases: TGTGCCAGCGGGGACAGGGATATATCCGAGCAGTACTTC. Translating gives CASGDRDISEQYF.

This clone was observed a handful of times. The V gene is TRBV7-9, the J gene TRBJ1-1; 7 nucleotides align to TRBD1. With V trimmed by 3 bases and J by 3 bases, 4 bases remained unmatched. Germline assignment: CDR1 SEHNR and CDR2 FQNEAQ (reference sequence). This CDR3 region has 14 residues. The CDR3 is CASSFGQADTEAFF. CDR3 in DNA: TGTGCCAGCAGCTTTGGACAGGCCGACACTGAAGCTTTCTTT.

The chain employs TRBV5-1 and TRBJ2-7, with a tentative D call TRBD1 (5 bases). Trimming left V 4 bases short and J 0 bases short, with 14 bases between. The CDR3 totals 15 residues. Germline V CDR1 and CDR2: SGHRS, YFSETQ. CDR3 bases: TGCGCCAGCAGCCTGGCAGGGCTCACCTCCTACGAGCAGTACTTC. Its translation is CASSLAGLTSYEQYF.

The gene calls are TRBV7-2 and TRBJ2-1; 8 bases agree with TRBD2. With V trimmed by 4 bases and J by 6 bases, 11 bases remained unmatched. Germline CDR1 SGHTA, CDR2 FQGNSA. The CDR3 sequence is 16 residues long. The CDR3 DNA follows: TGTGCCAGCAGCTCCCTAGGAGCGGGAGTCGGCAATGAGCAGTTCTTC. Its protein product is CASSSLGAGVGNEQFF. The full variable domain, with the rest looked up from reference TRBV7-2 and TRBJ2-1, is GAGVSQSPSNKVTEKGKDVELRCDPISGHTALYWYRQSLGQGLEFLIYFQGNSAPDKSGLPSDRFSAERTGGSVSTLTIQRTQQEDSAVYLCASSSLGAGVGNEQFFGPGTRLTVL.

This clone was picked up a small number of times. The rearrangement uses TRBV5-1 and TRBJ2-3; TRBD2 aligns across 10 bases. The trim removed 0 bases at V and 2 bases at J, leaving 3 bases unmatched. CDR1 SGHRS and CDR2 YFSETQ come from the germline V gene. The CDR3 runs to 16 residues. CDR3 in DNA: TGCGCCAGCAGCTTGGCGACTAGCGGGCCCACAGATACGCAGTATTTT. It encodes CASSLATSGPTDTQYF. Full variable domain (remainder filled in from reference TRBV5-1 and TRBJ2-3): KAGVTQTPRYLIKTRGQQVTLSCSPISGHRSVSWYQQTPGQGLQFLFEYFSETQRNKGNFPGRFSGRQFSNSRSEMNVSTLELGDSALYLCASSLATSGPTDTQYFGPGTRLTVL.

V gene TRBV6-1 combines with J gene TRBJ2-7, with 12 positions matching TRBD2. CDR3 length equals 16 residues. V dropped 2 bases and J dropped 4; count of bases not matched to a gene: 6. Germline CDR1 reads MNHNS; CDR2 reads SASEGT. In DNA, the CDR3 is TGTGCCAGCAGTGAACTAGGGACTAGCGGGCGTTACGAGCAGTACTTC. This gives the protein CASSELGTSGRYEQYF.